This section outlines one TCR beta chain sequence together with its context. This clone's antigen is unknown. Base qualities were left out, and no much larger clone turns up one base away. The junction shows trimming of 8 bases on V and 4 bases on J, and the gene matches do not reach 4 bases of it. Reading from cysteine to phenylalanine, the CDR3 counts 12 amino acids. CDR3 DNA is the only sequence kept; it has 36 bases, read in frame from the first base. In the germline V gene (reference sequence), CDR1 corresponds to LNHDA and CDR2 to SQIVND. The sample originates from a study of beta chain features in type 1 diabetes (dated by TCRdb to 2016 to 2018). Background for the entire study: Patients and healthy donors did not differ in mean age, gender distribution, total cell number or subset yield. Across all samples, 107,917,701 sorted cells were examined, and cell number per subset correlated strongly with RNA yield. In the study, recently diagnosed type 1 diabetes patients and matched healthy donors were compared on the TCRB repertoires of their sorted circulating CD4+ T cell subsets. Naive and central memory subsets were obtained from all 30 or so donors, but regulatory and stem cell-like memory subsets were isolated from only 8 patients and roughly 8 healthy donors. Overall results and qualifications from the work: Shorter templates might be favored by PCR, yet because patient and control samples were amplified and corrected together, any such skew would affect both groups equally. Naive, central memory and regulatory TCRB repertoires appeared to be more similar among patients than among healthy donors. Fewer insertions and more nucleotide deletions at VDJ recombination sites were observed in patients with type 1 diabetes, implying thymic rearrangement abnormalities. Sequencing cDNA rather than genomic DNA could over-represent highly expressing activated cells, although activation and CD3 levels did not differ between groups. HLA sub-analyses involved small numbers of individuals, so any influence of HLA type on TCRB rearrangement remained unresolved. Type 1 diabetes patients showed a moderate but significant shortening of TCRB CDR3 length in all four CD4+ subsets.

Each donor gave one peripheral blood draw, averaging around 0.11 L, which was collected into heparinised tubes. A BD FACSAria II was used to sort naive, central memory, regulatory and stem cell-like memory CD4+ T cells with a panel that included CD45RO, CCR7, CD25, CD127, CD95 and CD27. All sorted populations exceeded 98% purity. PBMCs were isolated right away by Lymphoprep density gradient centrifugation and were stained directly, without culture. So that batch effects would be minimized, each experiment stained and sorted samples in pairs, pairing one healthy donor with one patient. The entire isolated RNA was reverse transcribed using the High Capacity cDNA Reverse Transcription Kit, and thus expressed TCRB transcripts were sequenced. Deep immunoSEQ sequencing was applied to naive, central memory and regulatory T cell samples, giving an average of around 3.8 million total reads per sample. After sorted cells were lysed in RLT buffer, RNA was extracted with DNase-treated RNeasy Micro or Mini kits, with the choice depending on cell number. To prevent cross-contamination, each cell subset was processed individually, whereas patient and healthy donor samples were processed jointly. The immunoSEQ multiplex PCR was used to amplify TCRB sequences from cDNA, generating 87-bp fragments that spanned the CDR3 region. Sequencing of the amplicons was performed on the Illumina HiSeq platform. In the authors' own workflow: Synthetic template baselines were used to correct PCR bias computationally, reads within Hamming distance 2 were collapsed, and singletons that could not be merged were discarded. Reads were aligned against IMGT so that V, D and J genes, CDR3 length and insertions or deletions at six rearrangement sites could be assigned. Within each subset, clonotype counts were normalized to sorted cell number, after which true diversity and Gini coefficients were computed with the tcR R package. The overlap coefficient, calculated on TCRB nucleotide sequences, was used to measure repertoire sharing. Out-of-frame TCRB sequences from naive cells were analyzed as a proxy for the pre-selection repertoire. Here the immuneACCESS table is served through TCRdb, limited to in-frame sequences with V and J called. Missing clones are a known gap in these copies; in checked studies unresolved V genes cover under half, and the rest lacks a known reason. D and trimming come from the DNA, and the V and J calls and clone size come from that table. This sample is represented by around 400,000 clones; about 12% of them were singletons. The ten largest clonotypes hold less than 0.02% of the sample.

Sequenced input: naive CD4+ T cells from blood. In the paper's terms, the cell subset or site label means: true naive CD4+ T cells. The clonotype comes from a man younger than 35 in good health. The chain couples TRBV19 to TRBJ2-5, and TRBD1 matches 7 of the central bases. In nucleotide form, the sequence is TGTGCCAGTCGACAGGGTGGAGAGACCCAGTACTTC. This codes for CASRQGGETQYF.